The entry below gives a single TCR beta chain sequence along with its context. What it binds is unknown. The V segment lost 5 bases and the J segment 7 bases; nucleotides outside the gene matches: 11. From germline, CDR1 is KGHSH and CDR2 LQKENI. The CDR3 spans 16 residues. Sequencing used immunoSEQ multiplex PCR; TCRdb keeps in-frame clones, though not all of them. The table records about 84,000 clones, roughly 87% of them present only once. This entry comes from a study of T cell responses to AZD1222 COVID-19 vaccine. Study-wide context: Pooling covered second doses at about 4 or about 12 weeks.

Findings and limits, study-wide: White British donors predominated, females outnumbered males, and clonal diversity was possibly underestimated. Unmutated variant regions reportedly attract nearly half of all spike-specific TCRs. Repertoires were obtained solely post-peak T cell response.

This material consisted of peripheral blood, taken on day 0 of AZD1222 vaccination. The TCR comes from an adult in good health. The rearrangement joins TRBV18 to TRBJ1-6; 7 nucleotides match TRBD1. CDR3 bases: TGTGCCAGCTCATCAATAGAAGGGGGCGGGAATTCACCCCTCCACTTT. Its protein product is CASSSIEGGGNSPLHF.